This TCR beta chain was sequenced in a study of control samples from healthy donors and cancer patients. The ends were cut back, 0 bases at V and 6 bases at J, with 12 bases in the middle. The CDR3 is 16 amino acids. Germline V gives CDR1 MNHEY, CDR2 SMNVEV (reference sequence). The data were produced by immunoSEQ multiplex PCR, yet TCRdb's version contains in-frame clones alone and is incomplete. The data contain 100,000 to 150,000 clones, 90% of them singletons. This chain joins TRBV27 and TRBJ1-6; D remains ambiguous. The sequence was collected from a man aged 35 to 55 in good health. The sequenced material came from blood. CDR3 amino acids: CASSLSQVFPNSPLHF. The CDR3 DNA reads TGTGCCAGCAGTTTATCGCAGGTCTTCCCTAATTCACCCCTCCACTTT.